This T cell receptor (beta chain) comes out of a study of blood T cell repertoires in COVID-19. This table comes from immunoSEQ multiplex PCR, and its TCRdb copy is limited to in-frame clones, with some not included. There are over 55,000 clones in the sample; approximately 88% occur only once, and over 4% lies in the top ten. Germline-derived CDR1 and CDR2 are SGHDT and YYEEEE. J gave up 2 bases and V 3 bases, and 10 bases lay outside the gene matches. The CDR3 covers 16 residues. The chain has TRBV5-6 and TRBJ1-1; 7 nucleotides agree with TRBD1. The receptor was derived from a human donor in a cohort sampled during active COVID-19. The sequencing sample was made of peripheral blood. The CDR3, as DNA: TGTGCCAGCAGCTCGCCGGGACAGCGCCTTAACACTGAAGCTTTCTTT. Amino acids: CASSSPGQRLNTEAFF.